The 26 T cell receptor beta chains below come from one sample, sequenced in a study of tumor and adjacent non-tumor tissue in lung cancer. A modified ARM-PCR protocol with three rounds of nested PCR amplified TCRbeta. TCRdb re-called the multiplex PCR reads with MiXCR, one entry per CDR3 protein. The data hold tens of thousands of distinct CDR3 sequences, with approximately 73% observed a single time. RNA was extracted from bulk tissue without any cell sorting. Sequencing was performed on lung tumor tissue. All receptors derive from a man aged 55 to 70 with non-small cell lung cancer.

In this sample, this clonotype turned up once. A junction end diverges from the germline sequence, so it may reflect a read error. J is TRBJ2-2 and V is TRBV5-4; 7 nucleotides match TRBD2. The CDR3 extends over 16 amino acids. The germline gives CDR1 SGHNT, CDR2 YYREEE (reference sequence). In DNA form, the CDR3 reads TGTGCCAACAGCTTTGGGGCGGGAGCAAAGACCGGGGAGCTGTTTTTT. The encoded protein is CANSFGAGAKTGELFF.

Note on this clonotype: Germline and junction disagree at one end, which may indicate a read error. This rearrangement joins TRBV6-1 to TRBJ1-5; TRBD1 matches 7 bases. The CDR3 contains 15 residues. Germline CDR1 and CDR2: MNHNS and SASEGT. In DNA form, the CDR3 reads TGTACCAGCAGTGAATTACGACAGGGTTCTCAGCCCAAGTATTTT. Its translation: CTSSELRQGSQPKYF.

In regard to this clonotype: The conserved phenylalanine or tryptophan is not found at the CDR3 terminus, so this likely reflects a read error. The rearrangement joins TRBV29-1 to TRBJ2-3; tentatively, D is TRBD1 or TRBD2 (5 bases each). Germline CDR1 reads SQVTM; CDR2 reads ANQGSEA. The V end lost 8 bases, the J end lost 0 bases, and 12 bases lay between the germline ends. The CDR3 length is 13 residues. CDR3 nucleotides: TGCAGCATCGGGGCGGCAAGCACAGATACGCAGTATTCT. Translation: CSIGAASTDTQYS.

In the case of this clonotype: A much larger clone is a single base away; this may be a read error. The chain has TRBV5-4 and TRBJ1-6, with D unclear. Germline V gene data show CDR1 as SGHNT and CDR2 as YYREEE (reference sequence). V gave up 3 bases and J gave up 7 bases, with 11 bases separating them. This CDR3 is 14 amino acids long. The CDR3 loop reads CASSSQSRNSPLHF. The CDR3 DNA follows: TGTGCCAGCAGCTCCCAGTCTAGGAATTCACCCCTCCACTTT.

As for this clonotype: One end of the junction fails to match germline, which may point to a read error. CDR3 coding DNA: TGTGCCAGCAGTTACGGCGGTCAGGTGTCCATTGAAGATTTCTTT. Protein: CASSYGGQVSIEDFF. This rearrangement joins TRBV6-5 to TRBJ1-1; D remains ambiguous. The CDR3 has 15 amino acids. Germline CDR1 and CDR2: MNHEY and SVGAGI.

Turning to this clonotype: A read error is likely, as this CDR3 ends without the conserved phenylalanine or tryptophan. CDR3 DNA sequence: TGCAGTGCACCACTGACAGGGGGCAGGAACGAGCAGTACTCC. It codes for CSAPLTGGRNEQYS. The V gene is TRBV20-1, the J gene TRBJ2-7; the match to TRBD1 covers 10 bases. V shed 6 bases, J shed 5 bases, and the junction held 10 bases outside the gene matches. The length of the CDR3 is 14 residues. Germline V CDR1 and CDR2: DFQATT, SNEGSKA (reference sequence).

This rearrangement joins TRBV29-1 to TRBJ2-7; 7 bases map to TRBD1. The CDR3 totals 15 residues. After removal of 0 bases from V and 5 bases from J, the junction contained 10 bases not matched to a gene. Germline-derived CDR1 and CDR2 are SQVTM and ANQGSEA. The chain's CDR3 is CSVEDPGRGLDEQYF. CDR3 sequence (DNA): TGCAGCGTTGAAGACCCCGGAAGGGGGCTCGACGAGCAGTACTTC.

For this clonotype: One base away lies a much larger clone, so this may be a sequencing read error. V and J are TRBV11-2 and TRBJ2-3, with D maybe TRBD2 (5 bases). Germline V lookup: CDR1 SGHAT, CDR2 FQNNGV. This CDR3 has 15 amino acids. The CDR3 DNA sequence: TGTGCCAGCAGCTTAGATCTGGCTAGCACATATACGCAGTATTTT. It translates to CASSLDLASTYTQYF. Combining the CDR3 with reference TRBV11-2 and TRBJ2-3 gives the whole variable domain EAGVAQSPRYKIIEKRQSVAFWCNPISGHATLYWYQQILGQGPKLLIQFQNNGVVDDSQLPKDRFSAERLKGVDSTLKIQPAKLEDSAVYLCASSLDLASTYTQYFGPGTRLTVL.

Concerning this clonotype: One end of the junction fails to match germline, which may point to a read error. V usage is TRBV20-1 and J usage is TRBJ2-2, with 11 bases lining up with TRBD2. The length of the CDR3 is 16 residues. Per germline, CDR1 DFQATT and CDR2 SNEGSKA (reference sequence). In DNA, the CDR3 is TGCAGTACTACTTTAGCGGGAGGGCCGGGGACCGGAGAGCTGTTTTTT. Residues: CSTTLAGGPGTGELFF.

As for this clonotype: Relative to the germline gene, one junction end is altered; a read error may explain this. This rearrangement joins TRBV20-1 to TRBJ2-3; 11 bases are a match to TRBD2. Looked up from germline, CDR1 is DFQATT and CDR2 is SNEGSKA (reference sequence). This CDR3 is 16 amino acids long. CDR3 in amino acids: CSAPSSGRAGTDTQYF. The CDR3, as DNA: TGTAGTGCCCCAAGTAGCGGGAGGGCCGGGACAGATACGCAGTATTTT.

As regards this clonotype: Compared with germline, one end of the junction differs, possibly owing to a read error. The CDR3 DNA sequence: TGTACCAGCAGTTACTCTCCATCACTAGCGGGAGGGCTTTATACGCAGTATTTT. Amino acid sequence: CTSSYSPSLAGGLYTQYF. The rearrangement joins TRBV6-5 to TRBJ2-3; 13 positions match TRBD2. The CDR3 extends over 18 amino acids. Germline V gene sequence: CDR1 MNHEY, CDR2 SVGAGI.

As concerns this clonotype: The CDR3 carries no conserved terminal phenylalanine or tryptophan, so it likely arises from a read error. It is unclear where the CDR3 begins or ends on the DNA, so no DNA is shown, and the CDR3 is as TCRdb lists it. The gene calls are TRBV10-2 and TRBJ2-7; TRBD1 is the table's D call, not checked against the DNA. Termini included, the CDR3 measures 14 amino acids. CDR1 and CDR2 (germline): WSHSY, SAAADI. The CDR3 protein is CASSESPGYYEYYI.

Turning to this clonotype: Relative to the germline gene, one junction end is altered; a read error may explain this. The chain is built from TRBV5-1 and TRBJ2-5; D remains unclear. Germline loops: CDR1 SGHRS, CDR2 YFSETQ. The CDR3 has 17 residues. CDR3 nucleotide sequence: TGCGCCAGAAGCTTGGCGATCGGCGACACCTCAAAAGAGACACAGTACTTC. This codes for CARSLAIGDTSKETQYF.

This sequence joins TRBV29-1 and TRBJ2-1; 8 bases align to TRBD2. The trim removed 5 bases at V and 9 bases at J, leaving 15 bases unmatched. Germline V gene lookup returns CDR1 SQVTM and CDR2 ANQGSEA. This CDR3 has 15 residues. This CDR3 reads CSVPGTSGKEAEQFF. The CDR3 bases are TGCAGCGTTCCAGGGACTAGTGGGAAAGAGGCTGAGCAGTTCTTC.

To note about this clonotype: The junction differs from germline at one of its ends, possibly a read error. The V and J genes are TRBV20-1 and TRBJ2-7; D is ambiguous. Germline V gene lookup returns CDR1 DFQATT and CDR2 SNEGSKA (reference sequence). The CDR3 runs 13 residues. DNA for the CDR3: TGCAGTGCAGCCGGTTTCGACTCCTACAAGCAGTACTTC. It is translated as CSAAGFDSYKQYF.

Remarks on this clonotype: At one of its ends the junction is not consistent with the germline gene, which may arise from a read error. The V call is TRBV12-3 or TRBV12-4, the J call TRBJ2-5; D is undetermined. This CDR3 contains 13 residues. The chain's CDR3 is CVSNLSPQETQYF. The CDR3 nucleotides read TGTGTCAGCAACCTGTCTCCTCAAGAGACCCAGTACTTC.

A word on this clonotype: Germline and junction disagree at one end, which may indicate a read error. The chain links TRBV20-1 to TRBJ2-1; 8 bases map to TRBD2. CDR1 and CDR2 from the germline V gene are DFQATT and SNEGSKA (reference sequence). CDR3 size: 14 residues. In DNA, the CDR3 is TGTAGTACTAGAGATCAACGGACTAGCTATGAGCAGCTCTTC. Its translation is CSTRDQRTSYEQLF.

The sample holds a few counts of this clonotype. Here the CDR3 reads CASTSGTSLIGELFF. DNA of the CDR3: TGTGCCTCGACCTCCGGGACTAGCCTAATCGGGGAGCTGTTTTTT. This rearrangement joins TRBV28 to TRBJ2-2, with 9 positions matching TRBD2. Trimming removed 11 bases from V and 7 bases from J; junction bases left unmatched: 14. This CDR3 is 15 amino acids long. In germline, CDR1 is MDHEN, CDR2 SYDVKM. Full variable domain (missing parts from reference TRBV28 and TRBJ2-2): DVKVTQSSRYLVKRTGEKVFLECVQDMDHENMFWYRQDPGLGLRLIYFSYDVKMKEKGDIPEGYSVSREKKERFSLILESASTNQTSMYLCASTSGTSLIGELFFGEGSRLTVL.

The V gene is TRBV20-1, the J gene TRBJ2-5; D is unclear. Looked up from germline, CDR1 is DFQATT and CDR2 is SNEGSKA (reference sequence). V was trimmed by 0 bases and J by 2 bases, leaving 16 bases between them. The CDR3 loop spans 16 amino acids. Written as DNA, the CDR3 is TGCAGTGCTAGAGAGATCCACCAGACTCAGCAAGAGACCCAGTACTTC. As protein: CSAREIHQTQQETQYF.

Regarding this clonotype: No conserved phenylalanine or tryptophan is present at the end of the CDR3, so a read error is the likely explanation. The rearrangement uses TRBV11-1 and TRBJ2-7, with TRBD2 identical over 7 bases. Germline values: CDR1 SGHAT, CDR2 FQDESV (reference sequence). V shed 2 bases, J shed 6 bases, and the junction held 7 bases outside the gene matches. The CDR3 is made up of 14 amino acids. The CDR3 region has the DNA TGTGCCAGCAGCTTAATGGGAGGGAACTGCGAGCAGTACCTC. It is translated as CASSLMGGNCEQYL.

The CDR3 is CSISWDGELFF. CDR3 sequence (DNA): TGCAGCATTTCTTGGGACGGGGAGCTGTTTTTT. The genes are TRBV29-1 and TRBJ2-2, with unresolved D. Trimming left V 8 bases short and J 7 bases short, with 11 bases between. Germline V CDR1 and CDR2: SQVTM, ANQGSEA. CDR3 size: 11 residues.

The sample holds one count of this clonotype. Germline and junction disagree at one end, which may indicate a read error. The chain joins TRBV6-1 to TRBJ2-1; 10 positions match TRBD2. This CDR3 is 14 amino acids long. Germline CDR1 is MNHNS and CDR2 is SASEGT. CDR3 in amino acids: CANRGLATYNEKFF. In DNA, the CDR3 is TGTGCCAATAGGGGACTAGCGACTTACAATGAGAAGTTCTTC.

Notes on this clonotype: The junction does not match germline at one end; this may be a read error. V is TRBV11-3 and J is TRBJ2-1; 9 bases line up with TRBD2. This CDR3 contains 16 residues. Germline CDR1 is SGHNT and CDR2 is YENEEA. CDR3 residues: CTSSSETSGTYNEQFF. Written as DNA, the CDR3 is TGTACCAGCAGCTCCGAGACTAGCGGTACCTACAATGAGCAGTTCTTC. Filled out from reference TRBV11-3 and TRBJ2-1, the complete variable domain reads EAGVVQSPRYKIIEKKQPVAFWCNPISGHNTLYWYLQNLGQGPELLIRYENEEAVDDSQLPKDRFSAERLKGVDSTLKIQPAELGDSAVYLCTSSSETSGTYNEQFFGPGTRLTVL.

The chain recombines TRBV20-1 with TRBJ2-2; no definite D call. The CDR3 runs 16 residues. CDR1 and CDR2 from the germline V gene are DFQATT and SNEGSKA (reference sequence). Trimming shortened V by 4 bases and J by 5 bases, and 20 bases separated the two germline ends. The CDR3 protein is CSATLVGWPETGELFF. CDR3 nucleotides: TGCAGTGCTACATTAGTGGGATGGCCGGAGACCGGGGAGCTGTTTTTT.

The CDR3 is CASSYSTTGAREQFF. The CDR3, as DNA: TGTGCCAGCAGTTACTCGACCACAGGGGCCAGGGAGCAGTTCTTC. V usage is TRBV6-5 and J usage is TRBJ2-1, with 7 bases that match TRBD1. The V gene's germline CDR1 is MNHEY and CDR2 SVGAGI. This CDR3 contains 15 residues. The V and J ends lost 0 bases and 10 bases, in that order; junction bases with no gene match: 9.

A note on this clonotype: This could be a read error, since a much larger clone is one nucleotide away. The V and J genes are TRBV5-6 and TRBJ2-1, with 10 nucleotides matching TRBD1. The V and J ends lost 4 bases and 14 bases, in that order; junction bases with no gene match: 15. CDR3 size: 15 residues. Germline V lookup: CDR1 SGHDT, CDR2 YYEEEE. CDR3 sequence: CASSPVRDRGHEEFF. The CDR3 DNA sequence: TGTGCCAGCAGCCCGGTCCGGGACAGGGGACACGAGGAGTTCTTC.